The rows below give T cell receptor beta chains drawn from one sample of a study of CD8+CD57+ T cells in acquired aplastic anemia. Each CDR3 protein is one row after TCRdb ran MiXCR on the reads. The sample lists some 410,000 distinct CDR3 sequences; under 80% were seen once. The specimen was sorted CD4+, CD8+, or CD8+CD57+ T cells (not recorded which) from PBMCs. The source of these receptors is a human donor in good health, serving as a control. CDR3s include the opening cysteine and the closing phenylalanine or tryptophan. The order of the fields is clone size, J gene, V gene, D gene, CDR3 protein, CDR3 DNA. D genes are given only for firm matches. The size entry is marked missing in some rows and otherwise reads once, few, many or a size class.

>-|TRBJ1-1|TRBV6-2/TRBV6-3|-
CASSPDGDGEAFF
TGTGCCAGCAGCCCGGACGGGGATGGTGAAGCTTTCTTT
>-|TRBJ2-2|TRBV7-2|-
CASSQGDGGGELFF
TGTGCCAGCAGCCAGGGGGACGGGGGAGGGGAGCTGTTTTTT
>-|TRBJ2-3|TRBV9|-
CASSLFRAGTATQYF
TGTGCCAGCAGTTTATTCAGGGCGGGTACCGCTACGCAGTATTTT
>many|TRBJ2-5|TRBV20-1|-
CSAPREGVQETQYF
TGCAGTGCGCCCCGTGAGGGTGTACAAGAGACCCAGTACTTC
>-|TRBJ2-1|TRBV5-1|-
CASSLYGGRNEQFF
TGCGCTAGCAGCTTGTATGGAGGTCGGAATGAGCAGTTCTTC
>-|TRBJ2-6|TRBV7-3|-
CASRSPGF
TGTGCCAGCAGATCACCGGGGTTC
>-|TRBJ2-5|TRBV5-4|TRBD2
CASSLRRGAGETQYF
TGTGCCAGCAGCTTGAGGCGGGGGGCCGGAGAGACCCAGTACTTC
>few|TRBJ2-5|TRBV7-6|-
CASSLGGPGVETQYF
TGTGCCAGCAGCTTAGGGGGGCCCGGAGTAGAGACCCAGTACTTC
>once|TRBJ2-6|TRBV9|-
CASSFGKAEAF
TGTGCCAGCAGTTTTGGAAAAGCTGAAGCTTTC
>many|TRBJ2-3|TRBV7-6|TRBD2
CASSSRGGTDTQYF
TGTGCCAGCAGCTCTCGGGGGGGAACAGATACGCAGTATTTT
>few|TRBJ1-1|TRBV19|-
CASSETENSEAFF
TGTGCCAGTAGTGAGACAGAAAACAGCGAAGCTTTCTTT
>-|TRBJ1-5|TRBV5-1|TRBD1
CASSPRQGAEPQHF
TGCGCCAGCAGCCCTAGACAGGGAGCAGAGCCCCAGCATTTT
>-|TRBJ2-3|TRBV7-3|-
CASSVGAQDTQYF
TGTGCCAGCAGCGTAGGGGCCCAGGATACGCAGTATTTT
>-|TRBJ1-2|TRBV20-1|TRBD1
CSASGGQGAYGYTF
TGCAGTGCTAGTGGGGGACAGGGGGCCTACGGCTACACCTTC
>-|TRBJ1-1|TRBV2|-
CASSWTRANEAFF
TGTGCCAGCAGCTGGACGAGGGCGAACGAAGCTTTCTTT
>-|TRBJ1-2|TRBV29-1|-
CSVGSAADYGYTF
TGCAGCGTTGGGAGCGCGGCTGACTATGGCTACACCTTC
>-|TRBJ1-5|TRBV7-2|-
CASSQGGGGNNEHF
TGTGCCAGCAGCCAAGGCGGGGGGGGCAACAATGAGCATTTT
>-|TRBJ1-6|TRBV2|-
CASSEVEVTYSPLHF
TGTGCCAGCAGTGAAGTCGAGGTGACGTATTCACCCCTCCACTTT
>few|TRBJ1-2|TRBV15|-
CATSRGDRKTNGYTF
TGTGCCACCAGCAGAGGAGACCGGAAAACCAATGGCTACACCTTC
>-|TRBJ2-1|TRBV9|TRBD2
CASSPMIRAGGYNEQFF
TGTGCCAGCAGCCCAATGATCCGGGCGGGGGGTTACAATGAGCAGTTCTTC
>-|TRBJ2-5|TRBV15|-
CATSRDLSQETQYF
TGTGCCACCAGCAGAGATCTCTCCCAAGAGACCCAGTACTTC
>-|TRBJ2-1|TRBV20-1|TRBD1
CSAPTGSAYRFF
TGCAGTGCACCGACAGGGAGCGCCTATAGGTTCTTC
>few|TRBJ2-5|TRBV29-1|TRBD2
CSARDYKETQYF
TGCAGCGCACGGGACTACAAAGAGACCCAGTACTTC
>once|TRBJ1-2|TRBV11-2|-
CASSLFAGGNGYTF
TGTGCCAGCAGCTTATTCGCCGGGGGGAATGGCTACACCTTC
>few|TRBJ2-1|TRBV24-1|-
CATSITGEQFF
TGTGCCACCAGCATCACAGGGGAGCAGTTCTTC
>-|TRBJ2-7|TRBV7-2|-
CASSLTRGHYSEQYF
TGTGCCAGCAGCCTAACCAGGGGTCACTACTCCGAGCAGTACTTC
>many|TRBJ1-2|TRBV9|-
CASRSGNTRNYGYTF
TGTGCCAGCCGTTCTGGGAACACCAGAAACTATGGCTACACCTTC
>once|TRBJ2-7|TRBV29-1|-
CSVEASAPGEQYF
TGCAGCGTTGAGGCTAGCGCGCCCGGCGAGCAGTACTTC
>-|TRBJ1-3|TRBV5-4|-
CASSLVGRGNTIYF
TGTGCCAGCAGCTTGGTTGGACGGGGAAACACCATATATTTT
>-|TRBJ2-1|TRBV7-9|TRBD2
CASSLSVAGHEQSF
TGTGCCAGCAGCTTGTCGGTAGCGGGGCATGAGCAGTCCTTC
>-|TRBJ2-1|TRBV24-1|-
CAPADTERGKHEQFF
TGTGCGCCAGCAGATACGGAGCGAGGAAAGCATGAGCAGTTCTTC
>-|TRBJ1-1|TRBV7-2|-
CASSRQSLSFDAFF
TGTGCCAGCAGCCGACAGTCGCTCTCTTTTGACGCTTTCTTT
>-|TRBJ1-5|TRBV5-1|TRBD1
CASRPHRDREPQHF
TGTGCCAGTAGGCCCCACCGGGACAGGGAGCCCCAGCATTTT
>-|TRBJ2-1|TRBV10-3|TRBD1
CAINLGETGGEGKFF
TGTGCCATCAACCTGGGGGAGACAGGGGGCGAGGGGAAGTTCTTC
>-|TRBJ1-2|TRBV6-1|TRBD1
CASSVPRDRALGYTF
TGTGCCAGCAGTGTCCCCCGGGACAGGGCGTTGGGCTACACCTTC
>-|TRBJ2-2|TRBV7-3|-
CVSSQGVWTDSGELFF
TGTGTCAGCAGCCAGGGCGTCTGGACAGACTCCGGGGAGCTGTTTTTT
>many|TRBJ2-3|TRBV10-1|TRBD1
CASSGQGLPVRSQYF
TGCGCCAGCAGCGGACAGGGGCTCCCGGTTAGGTCGCAGTATTTT
>many|TRBJ2-2|TRBV7-2|-
CASSLGPRGSTGELFF
TGTGCCAGCAGCTTAGGCCCCAGAGGGAGCACCGGGGAGCTGTTTTTT
>once|TRBJ1-2|TRBV14|-
CASSHAGRGGDYTF
TGTGCCAGCAGCCATGCCGGAAGGGGGGGTGACTACACCTTC
>-|TRBJ2-5|TRBV2|TRBD2
CASRISGGFRGETQYF
TGTGCCAGCAGGATTAGCGGGGGTTTTCGGGGAGAGACCCAGTACTTC
>-|TRBJ1-1|TRBV9|-
CASSVVEGGELFFF
TGTGCCAGCAGCGTAGTAGAGGGCGGGGAGCTGTTTTTCTTT
>many|TRBJ2-1|TRBV4-2|-
CASSQDLLEDEQFF
TGTGCCAGCAGCCAAGATTTACTAGAAGACGAGCAGTTCTTC